One sample yielded the 11 T cell receptor beta chains listed below, sequenced in a study of blood T cell repertoires in COVID-19. Data came from immunoSEQ multiplex PCR; TCRdb stores just in-frame clones and leaves some out. This table has 250,000 or so clones, 84% appearing once. The sample was peripheral blood. These TCRs come from a woman aged 40-49 years who had recovered from COVID-19.

The table lists this clone with a count of one. For the CDR3, the DNA is TGCGCCAGCAGCCGACAGGGATCGGAGACCCAGTACTTC. This codes for CASSRQGSETQYF. This chain joins TRBV5-1 and TRBJ2-5; 7 bases fit TRBD1. The CDR3 runs 13 residues. Germline values: CDR1 SGHRS, CDR2 YFSETQ. V trimming: 4 bases; J trimming: 5 bases; junction bases outside the gene matches: 5.

V gene TRBV7-3 combines with J gene TRBJ2-3; 11 bases agree with TRBD2. Germline V gives CDR1 SGHTA, CDR2 FQGTGA. This CDR3 has 17 residues. The ends lost 5 bases at V and 6 bases at J; junction bases unmatched: 13. The DNA for the CDR3 is TGTGCCAGCAGCCTAGCTAGCGGGGGGAGAGGTGCCGATACGCAGTATTTT. Encoded protein: CASSLASGGRGADTQYF.

This clone occurred a few times. The chain has TRBV12-3 or TRBV12-4 and TRBJ1-5; D perhaps matches TRBD1 (6 bases). CDR3 length: 13 residues. Trimming shortened V by 4 bases and J by 5 bases, and 9 bases separated the two germline ends. CDR3 protein: CASSSGQYQPQHF. The CDR3 coding sequence is TGTGCCAGCAGTTCAGGACAGTATCAGCCCCAGCATTTT.

The chain couples TRBV5-1 to TRBJ1-2; D might be TRBD1 (5 bases). The CDR3 consists of 13 residues. The germline V gene encodes CDR1 SGHRS and CDR2 YFSETQ. V was clipped by 0 bases and J by 8 bases, with 11 bases between them. The CDR3 protein is CASSLDGDWGYTF. Written as DNA, the CDR3 is TGCGCCAGCAGCTTGGATGGGGACTGGGGCTACACCTTC.

V gene TRBV12-1 combines with J gene TRBJ2-1; the table names TRBD2, a call not compared with the DNA. TRBV12-1 is termed a pseudogene. CDR3 length: 16 amino acids. The CDR3 region is CASSLHVRCPCNEQFF. The CDR3 bases are TGTGCCAGCAGCCTCCACGTACGGTGCCCTTGTAATGAGCAGTTCTTC.

The chain has TRBV6-6 and TRBJ1-2; D is ambiguous. Germline CDR1 is MNHNY and CDR2 is SVGAGI (reference sequence). The CDR3 consists of 14 residues. Trimming left V 6 bases short and J 4 bases short, with 15 bases between. CDR3 nucleotides: TGTGCCAGCAGGGTCGCAGGTGAGCTCTATGGCTACACCTTC. Amino acids: CASRVAGELYGYTF.

As to this clone: The same CDR3 also results from other DNA sequences found in this sample. The chain combines TRBV5-1 with TRBJ1-5, with D possibly TRBD1 on 5 matching bases. The V end lost 5 bases, the J end lost 4 bases, and 13 bases lay between the germline ends. The CDR3 length is 14 residues. The germline V gene encodes CDR1 SGHRS and CDR2 YFSETQ. CDR3 sequence reads: CASSPDSLNQPQHF. As DNA, the CDR3 is TGCGCCAGCAGTCCCGACAGCCTTAATCAGCCCCAGCATTTT.

The chain is built from TRBV10-3 and TRBJ2-1; D might be TRBD1 (5 bases). Germline CDR1 ENHRY, CDR2 SYGVKD. The CDR3 contains 14 residues. V dropped 3 bases and J dropped 5 bases, with 11 bases sitting between them. CDR3 protein: CAISDRVGNNEQFF. For the CDR3, the DNA is TGTGCCATCAGTGACAGGGTGGGCAACAATGAGCAGTTCTTC.

The chain combines TRBV7-3 with TRBJ2-5; 9 bases line up with TRBD2. This CDR3 is built from 13 residues. J was trimmed by 5 bases and V by 5 bases; bases with no gene match: 3. Germline-derived CDR1 and CDR2 are SGHTA and FQGTGA. The CDR3 DNA reads as TGTGCCAGCAGCCGAGCGGGGGGCGAGACCCAGTACTTC. Its protein product is CASSRAGGETQYF. The variable domain in full, completed from reference TRBV7-3 and TRBJ2-5, reads GAGVSQTPSNKVTEKGKYVELRCDPISGHTALYWYRQSLGQGPEFLIYFQGTGAADDSGLPNDRFFAVRPEGSVSTLKIQRTERGDSAVYLCASSRAGGETQYFGPGTRLLVL.

There are a few counts of this clone. The chain has TRBV19 and TRBJ1-5; the match to TRBD1 covers 10 bases. The CDR3 length is 16 residues. Germline CDR1 reads LNHDA; CDR2 reads SQIVND (reference sequence). V shed 5 bases, J shed 7 bases, and the junction held 11 bases outside the gene matches. CDR3 DNA sequence: TGTGCCAGTAGTCCACCGGGACAGGGGCGAGGGCAGCCCCAGCATTTT. As protein: CASSPPGQGRGQPQHF.

This clone is a singleton in its sample. The chain uses TRBV7-3 and TRBJ2-1; tentatively, D is TRBD2 (5 bases). Trimming left V 5 bases short and J 5 bases short, with 13 bases between. The V gene's germline CDR1 is SGHTA and CDR2 FQGTGA. The CDR3 is 14 amino acids. CDR3 loop: CASSPQARDNEQFF. The CDR3 coding sequence is TGTGCCAGCAGCCCACAAGCGAGGGACAATGAGCAGTTCTTC.